One and the same sample provided the 16 T cell receptor beta chains below, sequenced in a study of graft-versus-host responses after intestinal transplantation. The antigens for these receptors are not known. The repertoire was sequenced with immunoSEQ multiplex PCR; TCRdb's copy has only in-frame clones and lacks some. This table holds about 89,000 clones, around 93% found once. The sample here was unstimulated CD8+ T cells sorted from spleen or lymph node cells, taken before intestinal transplant. The receptors were gathered from a human donor who received an intestinal transplant.

This CDR3 reads CASSPRGSSYEQYF. In nucleotides, the CDR3 is TGTGCCAGCAGCCCACGAGGGAGCTCCTACGAGCAGTACTTC. This chain links TRBV7-8 with TRBJ2-5, with a weak D call TRBD2 (5 bases). The DNA end favors TRBJ2-7, so the J call may be wrong. Germline CDR1 SGHVS, CDR2 FQNEAQ. This CDR3 region has 14 residues.

The chain carries TRBV29-1 and TRBJ1-2; a possible D gene is TRBD1 (6 bases). CDR1 and CDR2 from the germline V gene are SQVTM and ANQGSEA. V dropped 5 bases and J dropped 3 bases, with 13 bases sitting between them. CDR3 length equals 13 residues. This CDR3 reads CSVMSGQYYGYTF. The CDR3 DNA is TGCAGCGTTATGTCAGGACAGTACTATGGCTACACCTTC.

About this clone: The junction departs from the called germline gene at one end, perhaps through a read error. The chain carries TRBV9 and TRBJ1-6, with D unclear. Germline CDR1 and CDR2: SGDLS and YYNGEE. The CDR3 has 19 amino acids. The DNA of the CDR3 is TGTGTCAGCAGCCTCGACCCAACAGACACGAGCTCCTATAATTCACCCCTCCACTTT. The encoded protein is CVSSLDPTDTSSYNSPLHF. The full variable domain, in which reference TRBV9 and TRBJ1-6 provide the parts outside the CDR3, is DSGVTQTPKHLITATGQRVTLRCSPRSGDLSVYWYQQSLDQGLQFLIQYYNGEERAKGNILERFSAQQFPDLHSELNLSSLELGDSALYFCVSSLDPTDTSSYNSPLHFGNGTRLTVT.

This chain uses TRBV30 with TRBJ1-4, with 7 bases matching TRBD1. The CDR3 has 15 amino acids. Germline CDR1 GTSNPN, CDR2 SVGIG (reference sequence). V gave up 3 bases and J gave up 7 bases; unmatched junction bases: 11. For the CDR3, the DNA is TGTGCCTGGAGGCCAAACAGGGGCGTCTTTGAAAAACTGTTTTTT. The encoded protein is CAWRPNRGVFEKLFF.

The chain has TRBV6-5 and TRBJ2-1, with TRBD1 matching over 10 bases. V shed 5 bases, J shed 8 bases, and the junction held 3 bases outside the gene matches. There are 13 residues in the CDR3. Germline lookup yields CDR1 MNHEY and CDR2 SVGAGI. CDR3 residues: CASSRQGADEQFF. Here the CDR3 DNA reads TGTGCCAGCAGTCGACAGGGGGCGGATGAGCAGTTCTTC.

This clone has just one count. The gene calls are TRBV29-1 and TRBJ1-2; D call uncertain. The CDR3 runs 14 residues. Germline V lookup: CDR1 SQVTM, CDR2 ANQGSEA. The V end lost 1 base, the J end lost 1 base, and 10 bases lay between the germline ends. This CDR3 is CSVEVLTHNYGYTF. The CDR3 region has the DNA TGCAGCGTTGAAGTGTTGACTCATAACTATGGCTACACCTTC.

The chain has TRBV30 and TRBJ1-2, with 12 bases that match TRBD1. Germline V lookup: CDR1 GTSNPN, CDR2 SVGIG (reference sequence). The CDR3 is made up of 15 amino acids. V gave up 3 bases and J gave up 5 bases; unmatched junction bases: 7. This chain's CDR3 is CAWSLGQGAGYGYTF. The CDR3 DNA reads as TGTGCCTGGAGCCTGGGACAGGGGGCGGGATATGGCTACACCTTC. Full variable domain (missing parts from reference TRBV30 and TRBJ1-2): SQTIHQWPATLVQPVGSPLSLECTVEGTSNPNLYWYRQAAGRGLQLLFYSVGIGQISSEVPQNLSASRPQDRQFILSSKKLLLSDSGFYLCAWSLGQGAGYGYTFGSGTRLTVV.

The chain carries TRBV5-5 and TRBJ2-1, with D possibly TRBD2 on 5 matching bases. Deletions cut 2 bases from V and 9 bases from J, with 15 bases between. CDR1 SGHKS and CDR2 YYEKEE come from the germline V gene (reference sequence). This CDR3 is 14 amino acids long. The CDR3 loop reads CASSFSALAGEQFF. The CDR3 DNA follows: TGTGCCAGCAGCTTCTCGGCACTTGCGGGTGAGCAGTTCTTC.

This rearrangement joins TRBV1 to TRBJ2-5; the table's D call TRBD2 went unverified against the DNA. TRBV1 is designated a pseudogene. The CDR3 loop spans 17 amino acids. This CDR3 is CTSSQASGGAQGETQYF. CDR3 in DNA: TGCACCAGCAGCCAGGCTAGCGGGGGGGCTCAGGGAGAGACCCAGTACTTC.

V and J are TRBV30 and TRBJ2-5; D gene ambiguous. Trimming removed 3 bases at V and 2 bases at J, with 4 bases between. This CDR3 comprises 11 residues. From germline, CDR1 is GTSNPN and CDR2 SVGIG (reference sequence). The CDR3 sequence: CAWSLQETQYF. DNA for the CDR3: TGTGCCTGGAGCTTACAAGAGACCCAGTACTTC.

The CDR3 protein is CASSSSLLGSEAFF. The CDR3 coding sequence is TGTGCCAGCAGCTCCTCCCTTTTAGGGAGTGAAGCTTTCTTT. The chain combines TRBV7-9 with TRBJ1-1; no clear D gene. V lost 4 bases to trimming and J lost 7 bases, with 16 bases between them. The CDR3 spans 14 residues. In germline, CDR1 is SEHNR, CDR2 FQNEAQ (reference sequence).

This chain joins TRBV7-8 and TRBJ2-5; 9 bases map to TRBD1. This CDR3 region has 16 residues. Germline CDR1 SGHVS, CDR2 FQNEAQ. Trimming cost V 6 bases and J 3 bases; bases outside gene matches: 11. As DNA, the CDR3 is TGTGCCAGCAGTTACCTGGGGACAGGGATTGAAGAGACCCAGTACTTC. The encoded protein is CASSYLGTGIEETQYF.

In this sample, this clone turned up once. The chain couples TRBV2 to TRBJ2-3, with 7 bases fitting TRBD1. After removal of 6 bases from V and 2 bases from J, the junction contained 11 bases not matched to a gene. Germline CDR1 SNHLY, CDR2 FYNNEI. The CDR3 sequence is 16 residues long. CDR3 nucleotide sequence: TGTGCCAGCAGAATGACCACAGGGGATCCCACAGATACGCAGTATTTT. Protein product: CASRMTTGDPTDTQYF.

The V and J genes are TRBV7-9 and TRBJ2-1; 14 bases line up with TRBD2. Trimming at V came to 5 bases and at J to 12 bases, leaving 6 bases not matched to a gene. This CDR3 has 14 amino acids. Germline CDR1 reads SEHNR; CDR2 reads FQNEAQ (reference sequence). The CDR3 nucleotides read TGTGCCAGCAGCGCCCCGGGACTAGCGGGGGTGCAGTTCTTC. It translates to CASSAPGLAGVQFF.

The J gene is TRBJ1-2, the V gene TRBV23-1; 7 nucleotides agree with TRBD1. TRBV23-1 belongs to the ORF category, with a function that is uncertain. Losses at the gene ends were 5 bases for V and 6 bases for J; bases not matched to a gene: 18. The CDR3 has 17 residues. The CDR3 coding sequence is TGCGCCAGCAGTAGGGAACAGGGGCGACACGCTGCTCATGGCTACACCTTC. It translates to CASSREQGRHAAHGYTF.

The chain links TRBV27 to TRBJ1-5; D is unresolved. CDR1 is MNHEY, CDR2 SMNVEV, per germline (reference sequence). The germline V and J ends were trimmed by 1 base and 7 bases, with 11 bases remaining between them. This CDR3 is 14 amino acids long. The CDR3 region is CASSLFGREQPQHF. The DNA for the CDR3 is TGTGCCAGCAGTTTATTCGGGAGAGAGCAGCCCCAGCATTTT.